The subject of this entry is one TCR beta chain. At least ten counts were recorded for this clone. Its target antigen remains unknown. No qualities accompany the bases; no much larger clone lies one base away. At the junction V is shortened by 7 bases and J by 0 bases, with 5 bases in between. The germline V gene gives CDR1 as SGDLS and CDR2 as YYNGEE. The CDR3 measures 12 amino acids from cysteine to phenylalanine. Only the CDR3 portion is preserved as DNA: 36 bases, with reading frame beginning at the first base. Interpreted using the paper, the treatment or condition label stands for: randomized to nivolumab then ipilimumab (arm A) or the reverse (arm B). None of the trial patients had been given prior DNA-damaging chemotherapy. Samples came from patients with melanoma in CheckMate 064, a randomized, open-label phase II trial of sequential checkpoint blockade. Genomic DNA from formalin-fixed paraffin-embedded (FFPE) tissue samples served as the input for tumor TCR sequencing.

This entry belongs to a study of sequential checkpoint blockade in melanoma (dated by TCRdb to about 2019). In terms of the full investigation: Patients were assigned by 1:1 randomization to either first-line nivolumab followed by ipilimumab (arm A) or ipilimumab followed by nivolumab (arm B). Both trial sequences were followed by maintenance nivolumab. DNA from some 89 melanoma tumor samples collected before treatment underwent TCRbeta immunosequencing. For 20 to 25 patients, matched tumor biopsies were obtained before treatment and at week 13, following single-agent nivolumab (arm A) or ipilimumab (arm B). Roughly 82% of the matched tumor biopsy pairs taken before and after treatment were from the same lesion. The paper's findings and limits, for the study overall: Patients whose tumor T-cell fraction and clonality increased by week 13 were about 30 times more likely to achieve clinical benefit. Validation of the response-prediction model combining TCR metrics and mutation burden is needed in larger, independent patient cohorts. Among patients in the nivolumab-first arm (arm A), tumor TIL clonality before treatment was associated with response (P = .04). Within-arm analyses of tumor T-cell fraction were constrained by small sample sizes and reduced statistical power. PD-L1 staining and CD8+ T-cell counts correlated with tumor T-cell fraction and clonality, whereas mutational load did not.

TCRbeta CDR3 regions were immunosequenced from genomic DNA with the immunoSEQ Assay. Before high-throughput sequencing, genomic DNA was amplified using bias-controlled multiplex PCR. On the authors' methods: To quantify the absolute abundance of each unique TCRbeta CDR3 region, the sequences were collapsed and filtered. Clonality was defined as 1 minus Pielou's evenness and was calculated using productive rearrangements only. Tumor T-cell fraction was computed by normalizing TCRbeta template counts to usable DNA, estimated from several housekeeping genes. Clones with significantly greater frequencies in on-treatment versus baseline samples were identified using a previously published method. Entries here come from immuneACCESS through TCRdb and include only in-frame sequences with V and J called. Some clones fail to appear in such tables; in the studies checked, an unresolved V gene covers under half of the shortfall, and the cause of the remainder is unknown. The DNA gave D and trimming, while V, J and clone size come from that table. For this sample the table gives roughly 4,000 clones, of which 15% to 20% were detected only once. The leading ten clones occupy roughly 22% of the sample.

Here the chain combines TRBV9 and TRBJ1-5; a confident D gene designation cannot be given. The TCR sequence derives from a human patient with melanoma. Some clones in this sample may be carry-over from other donors' samples. The sequenced sample was tumor tissue (inferred from file names), obtained from a patient given nivolumab and ipilimumab in sequence. The CDR3 amino acid sequence is: CASQNSNQPQHF. DNA sequence: TGTGCCAGCCAAAATAGCAATCAGCCCCAGCATTTT. The CDR3 plus the reference TRBV9 and TRBJ1-5 genes for the other parts give the full variable domain: DSGVTQTPKHLITATGQRVTLRCSPRSGDLSVYWYQQSLDQGLQFLIQYYNGEERAKGNILERFSAQQFPDLHSELNLSSLELGDSALYFCASQNSNQPQHFGDGTRLSIL.